This T cell receptor beta chain was retrieved from a study of Graves' ophthalmopathy and Graves' hyperthyroidism. Study-wide background: Researchers obtained peripheral blood at initial diagnosis, before any treatment had begun.

Hyperthyroidism is called stable when no ophthalmopathy develops within 18 months of follow-up. Hyperthyroidism in these 18- to 65-year-old patients was newly diagnosed, lasting under 2 months. Orbital computed tomography and thyroid ultrasound, along with TRAb, serum thyroxine and clinical symptoms, underpinned diagnosis. This clonotype was seen many times. RNA transcripts served as template for amplifying TCR beta CDR3 sequences. Second-round multiplex PCR came after first-round RT-PCR with HTBI primers. TCRdb used MiXCR to reprocess the multiplex PCR reads, holding one entry per CDR3 protein. In the table there are hundreds of thousands of distinct CDR3 sequences, approximately 22% of which are singletons. Germline V lookup: CDR1 SNHLY, CDR2 FYNNEI. CDR3 length: 11 residues. V shed 6 bases and J shed 6 bases, with 9 bases lying between them.

This receptor was obtained from a young woman with stable Graves' hyperthyroidism. Some clones in this sample may be carry-over from other donors' samples. Sample: peripheral blood. The V gene is TRBV2, the J gene TRBJ2-7; D unresolved. CDR3 DNA: TGTGCCAGCAGCCCCGCCCCCGAGCAGTACTTC. Its translation: CASSPAPEQYF.